A selection of T cell receptor beta chains follows, all from one sample in a study of technical replicates of blood from several donors. The repertoire was sequenced with immunoSEQ multiplex PCR; TCRdb's copy has only in-frame clones and lacks some. The sample includes roughly 68,000 clones, under 98% of them seen just once. Sequenced: T cells isolated from PBMCs. The receptors shown here come from a human donor in good health. CDR3s include the opening cysteine and the closing phenylalanine or tryptophan. D genes are given only for firm matches. Size is omitted from some rows. Given values are once, few, many or a class for expanded clones.

-	TRBJ1-2	-	TRBV10-3	TGTGCCATCAGTGGGACAGAGAATTATGGCTACACCTTC	CAISGTENYGYTF
-	TRBJ2-7	-	TRBV5-1	TGCGCCAGCAGCCAGGATGATGAGCAGTACTTC	CASSQDDEQYF
TRBD2	TRBJ2-7	-	TRBV6-6	TGTGCCAGCAGGGGACTAGCGGGAGGCCACTCCTACGAGCAGTACTTC	CASRGLAGGHSYEQYF
TRBD1	TRBJ1-1	-	TRBV7-6	TGTGCCAGCAGCCCTGCGACAGGGGAGGCTTTCTTT	CASSPATGEAFF
TRBD1	TRBJ1-4	-	TRBV6-5	TGTGCCAGCAGACAACAGGGACAGGGAACGAAACTGTTTTTT	CASRQQGQGTKLFF
-	TRBJ2-3	-	TRBV7-6	TGTGCCAGCAGCTTAGCGGGAGTCACAGATACGCAGTATTTT	CASSLAGVTDTQYF
-	TRBJ1-5	-	TRBV25-1	TGTGCCAGCTTTCACGGTCCCAATCAGCCCCAGCATTTT	CASFHGPNQPQHF
TRBD2	TRBJ2-3	-	TRBV4-3	TGCGCCAGCAGCCAAGATGTGGGGCTAGCGGGAGGAAACGAGTATTTT	CASSQDVGLAGGNEYF
-	TRBJ1-4	-	TRBV7-9	TGTGCCAGCAGCCGGGATAGGGCTAATGAAAAACTGTTTTTT	CASSRDRANEKLFF
-	TRBJ1-1	-	TRBV4-1	TGCGCCAGCAGCCTGACTTATTTGGGGCGCACTGAAGCTTTCTTT	CASSLTYLGRTEAFF
TRBD1	TRBJ2-5	-	TRBV5-1	TGCGCCAGCAGCCTAGGGACAGCCGGCCAAGAGACCCAGTACTTC	CASSLGTAGQETQYF
-	TRBJ2-3	once	TRBV28	TGTGCCAGCAGAACACTGGACAGTTTCACAGATACGCAGTATTTT	CASRTLDSFTDTQYF
-	TRBJ2-2	-	TRBV11-2	TGTGCCAGCAGCTTTAACAGGGCGAACACCGGGGAGCTGTTTTTT	CASSFNRANTGELFF
-	TRBJ2-1	-	TRBV10-3	TGTGCCATCAGTAGGGACTTACCATACAATGAGCAGTTCTTC	CAISRDLPYNEQFF
-	TRBJ2-3	-	TRBV5-1	TGCGCCAGCAGCCCCGGGGTACAAACGGGCACAGATACGCAGTATTTT	CASSPGVQTGTDTQYF
-	TRBJ2-5	-	TRBV7-9	TGTGCCAGCAGGCGTGATATCGAAGAGACCCAGTACTTC	CASRRDIEETQYF
-	TRBJ2-2	-	TRBV28	TGTGCCAGCAGGGCCAGAGGGGAGCTGTTTTTT	CASRARGELFF
-	TRBJ1-1	-	TRBV5-6	TGTGCCAGCAGCTTGGTGCCCGGGAAGCGGGGGGATTTCACTGAAGCTTTCTTT	CASSLVPGKRGDFTEAFF
TRBD2	TRBJ2-1	few	TRBV5-1	TGCGCCAGCAGCTCTAGGACTAGCGGGAGGCTCGACAATGAGCAGTTCTTC	CASSSRTSGRLDNEQFF
TRBD1	TRBJ1-2	-	TRBV12-5	TGTGCTAGTGGAAAAACAGGGGCGTCAAACTATGGCTACACCTTC	CASGKTGASNYGYTF
TRBD1	TRBJ1-5	-	TRBV7-2	TGTGCCAGCAGCCCGGACAGGGGTGGCCAGCCCCAGCATTTT	CASSPDRGGQPQHF